This T cell receptor beta chain emerged from a study of identical twins (dated by TCRdb to 2016 to 2018). At the level of the whole study: To test whether fetal clonotypes persist, the study used deep sequencing on TCR alpha and beta repertoires from monozygotic twins, unrelated adults of various ages, and cord blood. To rule out contamination, the twin experiments were replicated at different times with different library preparation protocols. On the study overall, not on this receptor specifically: Fewer insertions were carried by abundant cord blood beta clonotypes; a weaker similar trend was observed in young adult naive repertoires, while no such trend was observed in memory repertoires. Invariant T cells such as MAIT and iNKT could partly confound zero-insertion analyses, although diverse VJ usage argued against such confounding for most clonotypes. Out-of-frame TCR alpha sharing in monozygotic twins was systematically underestimated by recombination models, whereas sharing between unrelated individuals was in agreement with the recombination models. Out-of-frame TCR alpha sequences shared between twins showed an excess of low generation-probability sequences compared with coincidental sharing between unrelated individuals. Because the same donors could not be followed over many years, the conclusions relied on cross-sectional statistical analysis. A weaker excess of twin sharing was found in beta out-of-frame sequences because the signal-to-noise ratio was lowered by fewer shared sequences.

This clonotype was found a few times. Its antigen remains undetermined. No clone much larger than this one lies a single base away; base qualities are absent. The CDR3 numbers 14 residues from cysteine through phenylalanine. Left in the record is the CDR3 DNA by itself, 42 bases read in frame from the first base. Trimming at the junction amounts to 1 base on V and 6 bases on J, and the germline ends lie 10 bases apart. CDR1 MGHRA and CDR2 YSYEKL were looked up in the germline V gene. Library method: 5' RACE. The listed sequencing device is Illumina HiSeq 2000. Template switching introduced a universal primer binding site; the final cDNA contained a unique molecular identifier, enabling accurate counting of TCR cDNA molecules. Specific primers in the conserved constant-segment region were used to synthesize first-strand cDNA for TCR alpha and beta chains. To control for contamination, each cDNA library was double barcoded with a SMART-Mk sample barcode plus Illumina barcodes. TruSeq adapter sequences, together with Illumina sample barcodes, were added in two successive PCR steps. The Illumina HiSeq platform was used with custom primers to sequence TCR alpha and beta cDNA libraries. Regarding the original processing steps: MiGEC processed the raw reads to extract unique molecular identifiers, while MiXCR was used to determine the CDR3 positions. For each individual, recombination models were inferred using an EM algorithm with the repgenHMM and IGoR tools. Shared clonotype analysis was performed with the tcR package in R, normalizing sharing by the product of cloneset sizes. To study raw recombination free of thymic and clonal selection effects, out-of-frame nonproductive sequences were analyzed. TCRdb trimmed the raw reads at Q25, called clones with MiXCR and kept productive beta chains. Each entry merges the rows of one CDR3 protein and shows their most common DNA and genes. The V and J calls were not made by the authors but by TCRdb's processing. The sample includes around 680,000 distinct CDR3 sequences, with approximately 9% observed a single time. Clones ranked in the top ten supply approximately 0.89% of the sample.

Every donor in the study was a healthy Caucasian. The twin cohort comprised three pairs of female monozygotic twins, all aged roughly 18 to 29 years. Peripheral blood mononuclear cells were the source from which RNA for the TCR libraries was isolated. This sample was shared with a second study, whose subject was yellow fever vaccine responses in identical twins. As noted in the second study: According to the authors, the vaccine-induced T cell response in identical twins seemed to be partly convergent and partly specific to each individual. Focusing on identical twins, the study followed the T cell clones that responded to the vaccine, and did so with precision.

The origin of this receptor is a young woman in good health. Here the chain combines TRBV4-1 and TRBJ2-4; the D gene remains uncertain. Sequencing input: PBMCs. CDR3 sequence: CASSQGIDGNIQYF. In nucleotide form, the sequence is TGCGCCAGCAGCCAAGGAATTGACGGAAACATTCAGTACTTC.